The 5 T cell receptor beta chains below were found in one sample sequenced in a study of spatial heterogeneity in lung cancer. One entry per CDR3 protein, called by TCRdb with MiXCR from the 5' RACE reads. The repertoire holds roughly 99,000 distinct CDR3 sequences, with just under 20% as singletons. Time point denoted: blood at routine non-recurrence follow-up after resection. The sample consisted of PBMCs, taken at follow-up. These receptor sequences come from a male donor with early-stage non-small cell lung cancer.

This clonotype is medium-sized by share. The CDR3 DNA follows: TGTGCCAGCAGCTTACCCGGGGAGCTGTTTTTT. Encoded protein: CASSLPGELFF. The rearrangement links TRBV7-8 to TRBJ2-2; no clear D. CDR3 length: 11 amino acids. From germline, CDR1 is SGHVS and CDR2 FQNEAQ. Trimming pared 2 bases from V and 6 bases from J, leaving 1 base between.

V gene TRBV5-1 combines with J gene TRBJ2-7, with TRBD1 matching 8 bases. The germline gives CDR1 SGHRS, CDR2 YFSETQ. The CDR3 spans 14 residues. The junction had 8 bases not matched to a gene; V was cut back by 5 bases and J by 4 bases. CDR3 nucleotide sequence: TGCGCCAGCAGTGAGGGACAGGTGACTTACGAGCAGTACTTC. As protein: CASSEGQVTYEQYF. The full variable domain, with the rest looked up from reference TRBV5-1 and TRBJ2-7, is KAGVTQTPRYLIKTRGQQVTLSCSPISGHRSVSWYQQTPGQGLQFLFEYFSETQRNKGNFPGRFSGRQFSNSRSEMNVSTLELGDSALYLCASSEGQVTYEQYFGPGTRLTVT.

The chain carries TRBV7-9 and TRBJ1-6; 7 positions agree with TRBD1. Trimming cost V 2 bases and J 10 bases; bases outside gene matches: 8. CDR1 is SEHNR, CDR2 FQNEAQ, per germline (reference sequence). This CDR3 has 15 residues. The CDR3 nucleotides read TGTGCCAGCAGCTTAAATCGACAGGGAGCATCACCCCTCCACTTT. Its protein product is CASSLNRQGASPLHF.

The chain uses TRBV27 and TRBJ2-1, with D possibly called TRBD1 or TRBD2 (5 bases each). The CDR3 extends over 17 amino acids. Germline V CDR1 and CDR2: MNHEY, SMNVEV (reference sequence). The V gene lost 3 bases and the J gene lost 2 bases, with 17 bases spanning the gap. In DNA form, the CDR3 reads TGTGCCAGCAGTTTGTTTCAGGGACGGGGCCCCTACAATGAGCAGTTCTTC. As protein: CASSLFQGRGPYNEQFF.

This clonotype was counted many times. The genes are TRBV9 and TRBJ2-3; a possible D gene is TRBD2 (5 bases). This CDR3 comprises 15 residues. Germline V CDR1 and CDR2: SGDLS, YYNGEE. Trimming cost V 2 bases and J 4 bases, with 14 bases left between them. As DNA, the CDR3 is TGTGCCAGCAGCGTTGGGTCGCTTAGCGCAGATACGCAGTATTTT. This sequence encodes CASSVGSLSADTQYF.